A single sample is the source of the 15 T cell receptor beta chains below, sequenced in a study of T-cell reconstitution after alpha-beta-depleted transplantation in children. Construction of the TCRbeta library involved unique molecular identifiers. TCRdb re-analysed the PCR reads in MiXCR, keeping a single row per CDR3 protein. The table includes around 600,000 distinct CDR3 sequences, 16% detected once. The specimen comprised PBMCs from the stem cell graft donor, sampled from the stem cell graft. The receptor set was obtained from a human donor who donated a stem cell graft to a child with acute myeloid leukemia.

The rearrangement joins TRBV6-2 or TRBV6-3 to TRBJ2-3; D uncertain. The CDR3 has 13 residues. Deletions cut 3 bases from V and 4 bases from J, with 8 bases between. The germline V gene encodes CDR1 MNHEY and CDR2 SVGEGT. CDR3 nucleotide sequence: TGTGCCAGCAGTTATCTGAGTCCAGATACGCAGTATTTT. Its protein is CASSYLSPDTQYF.

This clonotype was observed a handful of times. The V gene is TRBV9, the J gene TRBJ1-1; D is possibly TRBD1 (5 bases). Trimming stripped 1 base from V and 0 bases from J, with 13 bases between. Germline loops: CDR1 SGDLS, CDR2 YYNGEE. This CDR3 region has 16 residues. CDR3 DNA sequence: TGTGCCAGCAGCGTACGGGGCTCCCCAATGAACACTGAAGCTTTCTTT. Its protein is CASSVRGSPMNTEAFF. The full variable domain, with the rest looked up from reference TRBV9 and TRBJ1-1, is DSGVTQTPKHLITATGQRVTLRCSPRSGDLSVYWYQQSLDQGLQFLIQYYNGEERAKGNILERFSAQQFPDLHSELNLSSLELGDSALYFCASSVRGSPMNTEAFFGQGTRLTVV.

In the case of this clonotype: This may come from a read error, since a much larger clone is one base off. The genes are TRBV18 and TRBJ2-1; 11 nucleotides align to TRBD2. Germline lookup yields CDR1 KGHSH and CDR2 LQKENI. This CDR3 is built from 18 residues. Unmatched junction bases numbered 17, after V lost 7 bases and J lost 6 bases. The CDR3 DNA sequence: TGTGCCAGCTGTTTTGGTACTAGCGGGGGCCTACGTAGCAATGAGCAGTTCTTC. It encodes CASCFGTSGGLRSNEQFF.

This clonotype was detected ten times or more. J is TRBJ2-1 and V is TRBV24-1; no reliable D call. Trimming shortened V by 1 base and J by 6 bases, and 12 bases separated the two germline ends. The germline V gene has CDR1 KGHDR and CDR2 SFDVKD. This CDR3 spans 15 amino acids. CDR3 coding DNA: TGTGCCACCAGTGATTTAAAGACAACGTTCAATGAGCAGTTCTTC. Its translation is CATSDLKTTFNEQFF.

This clonotype was detected ten times or more. The chain carries TRBV20-1 and TRBJ1-6; no clear D. Between the trimmed V and J ends, which lost 1 base and 7 bases, there was a span of 20 bases. Germline assignment: CDR1 DFQATT and CDR2 SNEGSKA (reference sequence). The CDR3 totals 17 residues. The CDR3 DNA reads as TGCAGTGCTAGAGGTATTGGGCCCCTCCTAGCGAATTCACCCCTCCACTTT. It is translated as CSARGIGPLLANSPLHF.

This clonotype was observed a few times. The chain joins TRBV12-3 or TRBV12-4 to TRBJ2-3; the match to TRBD2 covers 14 bases. After removal of 4 bases from V and 3 bases from J, the junction contained 12 bases not matched to a gene. The CDR3 contains 19 residues. The DNA for the CDR3 is TGTGCCAGCAGTTGGGGGACTAGCGGGGGTATACTGAGTACAGATACGCAGTATTTT. It yields the protein CASSWGTSGGILSTDTQYF.

This clonotype was counted a few times. The V gene is TRBV10-3, the J gene TRBJ1-5; TRBD1 might be the D (5 bases). Germline CDR1 ENHRY, CDR2 SYGVKD. The CDR3 runs 14 residues. V lost 2 bases to trimming and J lost 7 bases, with 12 bases between them. The CDR3 spells CAISEGSQGQPQHF. The CDR3 region has the DNA TGTGCCATCAGTGAGGGCAGCCAGGGACAGCCCCAGCATTTT.

This clonotype appeared once. The chain has TRBV20-1 and TRBJ2-7; TRBD1 aligns across 7 bases. CDR1 is DFQATT and CDR2 is SNEGSKA in the germline V gene (reference sequence). The V and J ends lost 7 bases and 5 bases, in that order; junction bases with no gene match: 11. This CDR3 has 13 residues. Here the CDR3 reads CSVPNRGTNEQYF. CDR3 in DNA: TGCAGTGTCCCGAACAGGGGTACCAACGAGCAGTACTTC.

In this sample, this clonotype turned up many times. The chain uses TRBV20-1 and TRBJ2-5; possibly TRBD2 for D (6 bases). CDR3 size: 14 residues. V was pared by 6 bases and J by 2 bases, with 16 bases between. The V gene's germline CDR1 is DFQATT and CDR2 SNEGSKA (reference sequence). CDR3 sequence reads: CSASRPSEQETQYF. CDR3 nucleotides: TGCAGTGCCAGTCGGCCTAGCGAACAAGAGACCCAGTACTTC.

This clonotype was counted only a few times. This chain joins TRBV12-3 or TRBV12-4 and TRBJ2-3; D ambiguous. Trimming took 1 base from V and 4 from J, leaving 9 bases between them. CDR3 length equals 14 residues. The CDR3 loop is CASSLGSLPDTQYF. The CDR3 bases are TGTGCCAGCAGTTTAGGCTCCCTCCCAGATACGCAGTATTTT.

This clonotype was recorded many times. CDR3 DNA sequence: TGTGCCAGCAGACCTGGACTTTACAATGAGCAGTTCTTC. Translation gives CASRPGLYNEQFF. The chain couples TRBV6-2 or TRBV6-3 to TRBJ2-1, with a weak D call TRBD2 (5 bases). This CDR3 contains 13 residues. V lost 6 bases and J lost 4, with 10 bases in between. Per germline, CDR1 MNHEY and CDR2 SVGEGT.

This clonotype was seen ten or more times. This chain connects TRBV20-1 to TRBJ2-2; TRBD1 matches at 9 bases. With 0 bases clipped from V and 1 base from J, the junction kept 12 bases outside the gene matches. Per the germline V gene, CDR1 is DFQATT and CDR2 is SNEGSKA (reference sequence). CDR3 length: 19 amino acids. CDR3 DNA sequence: TGCAGTGCTAGAGACGGGACAGGGCAAGTGTTCGAGAACACCGGGGAGCTGTTTTTT. The encoded protein is CSARDGTGQVFENTGELFF.

J is TRBJ2-3 and V is TRBV4-3, with 7 bases identical to TRBD2. Unmatched junction bases numbered 4, after V lost 0 bases and J lost 4 bases. This CDR3 contains 15 residues. CDR1 and CDR2 (germline): LGHNA, YSLEER. The CDR3 is CASSQDRGEADTQYF. Here the CDR3 DNA reads TGCGCCAGCAGCCAAGATCGGGGGGAGGCAGATACGCAGTATTTT.

In its sample, this clonotype was seen once. It may be a read error: a sequence one base away is much more abundant. The J gene is TRBJ1-1, the V gene TRBV20-1; the match to TRBD1 covers 9 bases. Germline V lookup: CDR1 DFQATT, CDR2 SNEGSKA (reference sequence). The CDR3 totals 15 residues. Trimming at V came to 3 bases and at J to 4 bases, leaving 9 bases not matched to a gene. CDR3 residues: CSASVGDREITEAFF. CDR3 bases: TGCAGTGCTAGTGTAGGGGACAGGGAAATCACTGAAGCTTTCTTT.

Notes on this clonotype: The junction and the germline gene differ at one end; a read error may be behind it. V gene TRBV11-1 combines with J gene TRBJ2-1; 12 bases are a match to TRBD2. This CDR3 spans 17 amino acids. Per germline, CDR1 SGHAT and CDR2 FQDESV (reference sequence). CDR3 nucleotides: TGTGCCAGCAGCTCCCCTAGGAGACTAGCGGGGGACAATGAGCAGATCTTC. Protein sequence: CASSSPRRLAGDNEQIF.